This TCR beta chain was found in a study of metastatic and nonmetastatic thyroid tumors. How the authors handled the data: Building a distant-metastasis classifier for papillary thyroid cancer drew on CDR3 differences across clinicopathological groups. TCRdb re-called the PCR reads via MiXCR. The V and J calls were determined by TCRdb, not by the authors. The repertoire holds more than 90,000 clones, with about an eighth as singletons. The V and J ends lost 7 bases and 6 bases respectively, with 18 bases between them. Germline assignment: CDR1 MNHNS and CDR2 SASEGT. CDR3 size: 14 residues. This clone was seen at least ten times. Every patient underwent thyroid surgery untreated.

This chain links TRBV6-1 with TRBJ1-2, with TRBD1 as a possible D gene (5 bases). Specimen: blood. This sequence was found in a female donor with papillary thyroid cancer or a benign thyroid nodule (not recorded which). Some clones in this sample may be carry-over from other donors' samples. The CDR3 sequence: CASTPGPRTHGYTF. The CDR3 nucleotides are TGTGCCAGCACCCCGGGACCTAGAACCCATGGCTACACCTTC.